These 4 T cell receptor beta chains originate from one sample sequenced in a study of radiotherapy plus CTLA-4 blockade in lung cancer. Repertoires were generated with immunoSEQ multiplex PCR, while TCRdb's copy carries only in-frame clones and drops some. The sample lists 80,000 to 100,000 clones; more than 75% were seen once. Sample: peripheral blood, taken from a patient treated with radiotherapy plus ipilimumab. All receptors come from a human donor with non-small cell lung cancer who had a partial response to radiotherapy plus ipilimumab.

This chain uses TRBV5-4 with TRBJ2-1, with D perhaps TRBD2 (6 bases). Germline V gene sequence: CDR1 SGHNT, CDR2 YYREEE (reference sequence). This CDR3 region has 15 residues. Between the trimmed V and J ends, which lost 1 base and 4 bases, there was a span of 12 bases. This CDR3 reads CASSLWREEYNEQFF. CDR3 DNA: TGTGCCAGCAGCTTGTGGAGGGAGGAATACAATGAGCAGTTCTTC.

In DNA, the CDR3 is TGTGCCAGCAGCGTAGCTCCTAGCGGGAGGGCGGGCTACAATGAGCAGTTCTTC. It translates to CASSVAPSGRAGYNEQFF. The genes are TRBV9 and TRBJ2-1; 12 bases are shared with TRBD2. Germline V gives CDR1 SGDLS, CDR2 YYNGEE. The CDR3 runs 18 residues. J lost 3 bases, V lost 0 bases, and 7 bases had no gene match.

The chain is built from TRBV2 and TRBJ1-5; D is unclear. The length of the CDR3 is 13 residues. V lost 3 bases, J lost 6 bases, and 9 bases lay in between. Germline CDR1 and CDR2: SNHLY and FYNNEI. In DNA form, the CDR3 reads TGTGCCAGCAGTGATTCCCTAGCTCAGCCCCAGCATTTT. Translated: CASSDSLAQPQHF.

CDR3 in amino acids: CASSVGRGSDYGYTF. The CDR3 region has the DNA TGTGCCAGCAGCGTAGGGAGAGGATCTGACTATGGCTACACCTTC. The chain is built from TRBV9 and TRBJ1-2; D not resolved. The germline CDR1 and CDR2 sequences are SGDLS and YYNGEE. Trimming took 0 bases from V and 3 from J, leaving 12 bases between them. The CDR3 runs 15 residues.